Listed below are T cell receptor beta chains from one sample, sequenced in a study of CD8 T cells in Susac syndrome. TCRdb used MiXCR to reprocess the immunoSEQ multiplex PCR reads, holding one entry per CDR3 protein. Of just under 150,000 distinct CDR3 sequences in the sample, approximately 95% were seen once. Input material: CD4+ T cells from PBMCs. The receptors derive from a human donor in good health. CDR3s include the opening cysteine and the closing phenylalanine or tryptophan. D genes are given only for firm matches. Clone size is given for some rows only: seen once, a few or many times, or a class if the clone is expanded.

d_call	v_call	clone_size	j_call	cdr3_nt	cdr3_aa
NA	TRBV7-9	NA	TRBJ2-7	TGTGCCAGCAGCCCCCGCGGCTTACGCTCCTACGAGCAGTACTTC	CASSPRGLRSYEQYF
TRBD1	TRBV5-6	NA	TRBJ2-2	TGTGCCAGCAGCTTGGGCAGGGGGACCGGGGAGCTGTTTTTT	CASSLGRGTGELFF
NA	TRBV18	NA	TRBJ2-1	TGTGCCAGCTCACCACCGACCCGAGGGAACAATGAGCAGTTCTTC	CASSPPTRGNNEQFF
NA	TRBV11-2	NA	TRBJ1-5	TGTGCCAGCAGCTTAGGTCAGGGGCCGGATCAGCCCCAGCATTTT	CASSLGQGPDQPQHF
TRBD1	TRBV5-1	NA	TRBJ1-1	TGCGCCAGTACAGGGGGTCTGGACACTGAAGCTTTCTTT	CASTGGLDTEAFF
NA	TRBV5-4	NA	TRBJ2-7	TGTGCCAGCAGCTTGGAGGGGCCTAGAGACCACGAGCAGTACTTC	CASSLEGPRDHEQYF
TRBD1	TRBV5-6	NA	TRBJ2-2	TGTGCCAGCAGCTTCTACGGGACAGGGAACACCGGGGAGCTGTTTTTT	CASSFYGTGNTGELFF
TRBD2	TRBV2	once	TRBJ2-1	TGTGCCAGCAGTGATCGTAGCGGGGGATTCAATGAGCAGTTCTTC	CASSDRSGGFNEQFF
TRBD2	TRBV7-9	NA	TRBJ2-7	TGTGCCAGCAGCCCGGGACTAGCTCTCGAGCAGTACTTC	CASSPGLALEQYF
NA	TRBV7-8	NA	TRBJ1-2	TGTGCCAGCAGCACACAGGACTATGGCTACACCTTC	CASSTQDYGYTF
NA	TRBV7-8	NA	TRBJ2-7	TGTGCCAGCAGCCGCAATAGGGATTTTATGTACGAGCAGTACTTC	CASSRNRDFMYEQYF
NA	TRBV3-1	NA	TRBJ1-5	TGTGCCAGCAGCCAGGGGAGCAATCAGCCCCAGCATTTT	CASSQGSNQPQHF
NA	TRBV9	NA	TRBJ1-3	TGTGCCAGCAGCGTAGGGGAGGGCTCTGGAAACACCATATATTTT	CASSVGEGSGNTIYF
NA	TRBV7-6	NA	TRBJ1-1	TGTGCCAGCAGCTCGGACCGGGACACTGAAGCTTTCTTT	CASSSDRDTEAFF
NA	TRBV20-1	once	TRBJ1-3	TGCAGTGCTACCCCGACCGCTTCTGGAAACACCATATATTTT	CSATPTASGNTIYF
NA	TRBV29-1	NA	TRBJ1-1	TGCAGCTCAGTCCGGACCCCGAGCACAATTGAAGCTTTCTTT	CSSVRTPSTIEAFF
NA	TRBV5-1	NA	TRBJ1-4	TGCGCCAGCAGCTCTGGGGGAACTAATGAAAAACTGTTTTTT	CASSSGGTNEKLFF
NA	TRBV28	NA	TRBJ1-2	TGTGCCAGCAGTCCCCCGGGCATTGATGGCTACACCTTC	CASSPPGIDGYTF
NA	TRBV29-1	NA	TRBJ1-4	TGCAGCGTTGATGGTTATTCCCTGACTAATGAAAAACTGTTTTTT	CSVDGYSLTNEKLFF
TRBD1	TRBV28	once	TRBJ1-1	TGTGCCAGCAGTCCCGGAGGGGGCCTCTCTGAAGCTTTCTTT	CASSPGGGLSEAFF
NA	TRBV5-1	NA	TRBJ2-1	TGCGCCAGCAGCTTGAAGGGCAATGAGCAGTTCTTC	CASSLKGNEQFF
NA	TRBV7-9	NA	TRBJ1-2	TGTGCCAGCAGCTCCCCAGGGTTGGGTGGCTACACCTTC	CASSSPGLGGYTF
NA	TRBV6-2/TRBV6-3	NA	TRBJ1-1	TGTGCCAGCAGTTACCCACGGGGTCGATTGAACACTGAAGCTTTCTTT	CASSYPRGRLNTEAFF
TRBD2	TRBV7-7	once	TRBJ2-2	TGTGCCAGCAGCTTAGCGCTGACTAGCTTATTGAACACCGGGGAGCTGTTTTTT	CASSLALTSLLNTGELFF
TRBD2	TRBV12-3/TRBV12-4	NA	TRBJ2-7	TGTGCCAGCAGTTTCCCCGGGAGGGCCTACGAGCAGTACTTC	CASSFPGRAYEQYF
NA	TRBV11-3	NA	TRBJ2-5	TGTGCCAGCAGCTTGGGGCGGGAAGCGCAAGAGACCCAGTACTTC	CASSLGREAQETQYF
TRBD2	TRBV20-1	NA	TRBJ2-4	TGCAGTGCTAGAGAAAACGGCCGGGGGGAAAACATTCAGTACTTC	CSARENGRGENIQYF